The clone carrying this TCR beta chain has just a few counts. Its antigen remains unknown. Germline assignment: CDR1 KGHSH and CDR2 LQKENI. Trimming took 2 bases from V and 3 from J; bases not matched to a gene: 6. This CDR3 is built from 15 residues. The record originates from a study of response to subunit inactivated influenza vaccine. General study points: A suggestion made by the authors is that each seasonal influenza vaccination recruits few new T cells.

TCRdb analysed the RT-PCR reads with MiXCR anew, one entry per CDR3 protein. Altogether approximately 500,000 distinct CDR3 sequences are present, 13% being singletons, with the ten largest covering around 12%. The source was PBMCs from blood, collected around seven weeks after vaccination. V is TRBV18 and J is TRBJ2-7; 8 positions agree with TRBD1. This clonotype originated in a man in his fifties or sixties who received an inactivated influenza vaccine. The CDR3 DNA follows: TGTGCCAGCTCACCATCACAGGGGGGAATCTACGAGCAGTACTTC. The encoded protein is CASSPSQGGIYEQYF.